Following are 26 T cell receptor beta chains from one sample sequenced in a study of cytomegalovirus exposure and HLA in healthy donors. The PCR made use of 60 Vbeta and 13 Jbeta primers. TCRdb's copy holds only in-frame clones and misses some; the assay was immunoSEQ multiplex PCR. The sample has about 200,000 clones. Sequencing used PBMCs. The source of these receptors is a woman between 25 and 40 years old in good health and CMV-seropositive.

The V gene is TRBV19, the J gene TRBJ2-1; TRBD2 matches at 11 bases. V shed 8 bases and J 7 bases; nucleotides not matched to a gene: 7. CDR3 length: 14 residues. Germline V gives CDR1 LNHDA, CDR2 SQIVND (reference sequence). The CDR3 loop is CASFSGGAGNEQFF. In DNA, the CDR3 is TGTGCCAGTTTTAGCGGGGGGGCAGGTAATGAGCAGTTCTTC.

This chain links TRBV4-3 with TRBJ2-3; 9 positions match TRBD2. The CDR3 sequence is 17 residues long. The J segment lost 2 bases and the V segment lost 4 bases, leaving 10 bases of the junction unmatched. Germline CDR1 and CDR2: LGHNA and YSLEER. CDR3 in DNA: TGCGCCAGCAGCCTGAGGAATCTAGCGGGAACCACAGATACGCAGTATTTT. Translation gives CASSLRNLAGTTDTQYF.

V gene TRBV7-9 combines with J gene TRBJ2-6, with a weak D call TRBD2 (7 bases). Per the germline V gene, CDR1 is SEHNR and CDR2 is FQNEAQ (reference sequence). CDR3 length equals 17 residues. With 5 bases removed from V and 2 bases from J, the gap between germline ends came to 16 bases. Here the CDR3 reads CASSRGGEGPGANVLTF. CDR3 DNA: TGTGCCAGCAGCAGAGGGGGGGAGGGCCCTGGGGCCAACGTCCTGACTTTC.

The genes are TRBV6-1 and TRBJ2-7, with D possibly being TRBD2 (6 bases). Germline V gene sequence: CDR1 MNHNS, CDR2 SASEGT. The length of the CDR3 is 13 residues. V was pared by 5 bases and J by 5 bases, with 13 bases between. The CDR3 nucleotides read TGTGCCAGCAGTACGGGGGTAGTGGACGAGCAGTACTTC. As protein: CASSTGVVDEQYF.

The rearrangement links TRBV5-4 to TRBJ2-5, with TRBD2 matching 10 bases. V shed 0 bases and J 4 bases; nucleotides not matched to a gene: 9. Germline CDR1 is SGHNT and CDR2 is YYREEE (reference sequence). The length of the CDR3 is 17 residues. In nucleotides, the CDR3 is TGTGCCAGCAGCTTGGGGAGGAGCGGGGGGGCCGGAGAGACCCAGTACTTC. It encodes CASSLGRSGGAGETQYF.

The chain couples TRBV2 to TRBJ1-2, with 9 bases aligning to TRBD1. CDR3 length equals 13 residues. Trimming removed 6 bases from V and 7 bases from J; junction bases left unmatched: 6. CDR1 and CDR2 (germline): SNHLY, FYNNEI. CDR3 in DNA: TGTGCCAGCAGGGGGGACAGGGAAGGTGGCTACACCTTC. It encodes CASRGDREGGYTF.

The chain joins TRBV2 to TRBJ1-1, with D unclear. The length of the CDR3 is 13 residues. Deletions cut 7 bases from V and 0 bases from J, with 9 bases between. Per germline, CDR1 SNHLY and CDR2 FYNNEI. The DNA for the CDR3 is TGTGCCAGCAAGGAGCCCATGAACACTGAAGCTTTCTTT. Translated: CASKEPMNTEAFF.

J is TRBJ1-2 and V is TRBV9, with D tentatively TRBD1 (6 bases). Germline V CDR1 and CDR2: SGDLS, YYNGEE. The V end was cut by 4 bases, the J end by 4 bases, with 17 bases between. The CDR3 has 15 residues. CDR3 DNA sequence: TGTGCCAGCAGCCCAGCTTACAGGGAAAGCTATGGCTACACCTTC. Amino acids: CASSPAYRESYGYTF.

This rearrangement joins TRBV5-1 to TRBJ2-1, with 7 bases that match TRBD2. Germline values: CDR1 SGHRS, CDR2 YFSETQ. The junction had 3 bases not matched to a gene; V was cut back by 2 bases and J by 1 base. This CDR3 spans 15 amino acids. CDR3 protein: CASSLLAGSYNEQFF. Here the CDR3 DNA reads TGCGCCAGCAGCTTATTAGCGGGTTCCTACAATGAGCAGTTCTTC.

This chain uses TRBV29-1 with TRBJ2-1; weak D call: TRBD2 (6 bases). CDR1 and CDR2 (germline): SQVTM, ANQGSEA. This CDR3 spans 14 amino acids. V lost 4 bases to trimming and J lost 3 bases, with 13 bases between them. The CDR3, as DNA: TGCAGCGTTGGAGGAGGGGTAGGCTACAATGAGCAGTTCTTC. Its protein product is CSVGGGVGYNEQFF.

The chain combines TRBV18 with TRBJ2-7; 8 bases map to TRBD1. The CDR3 consists of 16 residues. Germline assignment: CDR1 KGHSH and CDR2 LQKENI. Losses at the gene ends were 1 base for V and 6 bases for J; bases not matched to a gene: 11. CDR3 coding DNA: TGTGCCAGCTCACCACGTGACCAGGGGGCATCAGGCGAGCAGTACTTC. Translating gives CASSPRDQGASGEQYF.

The chain recombines TRBV7-6 with TRBJ2-3, with TRBD2 identical over 9 bases. The germline gives CDR1 SGHVS, CDR2 FNYEAQ. The V segment lost 6 bases and the J segment 6 bases; nucleotides outside the gene matches: 10. This CDR3 contains 15 residues. CDR3: CASSKRGAGGDTQYF. The CDR3 bases are TGTGCCAGCAGTAAGCGGGGGGCAGGGGGGGATACGCAGTATTTT.

The V and J genes are TRBV4-1 and TRBJ2-2; TRBD1 is a possible D gene (6 bases). This CDR3 spans 17 amino acids. Trimming shortened V by 4 bases and J by 5 bases, and 20 bases separated the two germline ends. Germline lookup yields CDR1 MGHRA and CDR2 YSYEKL. DNA for the CDR3: TGCGCCAGCAGCCCCATAGCAGGGGATAGCCTGACCGGGGAGCTGTTTTTT. Amino acids: CASSPIAGDSLTGELFF.

The J gene is TRBJ1-2, the V gene TRBV7-8; 8 bases are shared with TRBD1. The CDR3 length is 15 residues. V lost 1 base, J lost 8 bases, and 9 bases stayed unmatched. Germline V CDR1 and CDR2: SGHVS, FQNEAQ. The CDR3 sequence is CASSLGRTGTGGYTF. The CDR3 coding sequence is TGTGCCAGCAGCTTAGGCCGGACAGGGACGGGAGGCTACACCTTC.

The chain couples TRBV15 to TRBJ2-7; TRBD1 aligns across 8 bases. V trimming: 4 bases; J trimming: 2 bases; junction bases outside the gene matches: 4. The CDR3 totals 14 residues. Germline lookup yields CDR1 LNHNV and CDR2 YYDKDF (reference sequence). DNA for the CDR3: TGTGCCACCAGCAAAGGGACAGGTACCTACGAGCAGTACTTC. The encoded protein is CATSKGTGTYEQYF. The full variable domain, with the rest looked up from reference TRBV15 and TRBJ2-7, is DAMVIQNPRYQVTQFGKPVTLSCSQTLNHNVMYWYQQKSSQAPKLLFHYYDKDFNNEADTPDNFQSRRPNTSFCFLDIRSPGLGDTAMYLCATSKGTGTYEQYFGPGTRLTVT.

The V and J genes are TRBV11-2 and TRBJ2-1, with D tentatively TRBD2 (6 bases). Germline V gives CDR1 SGHAT, CDR2 FQNNGV. CDR3 length: 13 amino acids. Deletions cut 3 bases from V and 6 bases from J, with 9 bases between. CDR3 DNA: TGTGCCAGCAGCTTTAGGGAGGCCAATGAGCAGTTCTTC. Its translation is CASSFREANEQFF.

This rearrangement joins TRBV11-2 to TRBJ2-7; possible D gene TRBD1, 5 bases. The CDR3 is made up of 14 amino acids. V was shortened by 0 bases and J by 0 bases, with 6 bases between the two germline ends. Per germline, CDR1 SGHAT and CDR2 FQNNGV. The CDR3 DNA sequence: TGTGCCAGCAGCTTAGAGCAGGGCTCCTACGAGCAGTACTTC. Its protein is CASSLEQGSYEQYF.

This rearrangement joins TRBV23-1 to TRBJ1-1; no reliable D call. TRBV23-1 is designated an ORF whose function remains uncertain. Trimming pared 8 bases from V and 0 bases from J, leaving 7 bases between. The CDR3 is 12 residues long. Here the CDR3 DNA reads TGCGCCAGCGGGGAGTTGAACACTGAAGCTTTCTTT. Residues: CASGELNTEAFF.

The V and J genes are TRBV28 and TRBJ2-1, with D maybe TRBD2 (6 bases). Trimming stripped 5 bases from V and 6 bases from J, with 11 bases between. Germline values: CDR1 MDHEN, CDR2 SYDVKM. CDR3 length equals 13 residues. CDR3 DNA: TGTGCCAGCAGTGCGGCGGGGCCCAATGAGCAGTTCTTC. It codes for CASSAAGPNEQFF.

The chain is built from TRBV11-3 and TRBJ2-7; 8 nucleotides align to TRBD1. Germline V lookup: CDR1 SGHNT, CDR2 YENEEA. Unmatched junction bases numbered 5, after V lost 4 bases and J lost 3 bases. The CDR3 totals 14 residues. The CDR3, as DNA: TGTGCCAGCAGCTCCGGGACAGGTATCTACGAGCAGTACTTC. This gives the protein CASSSGTGIYEQYF.

The V call is TRBV7-2, the J call TRBJ2-2; no reliable D call. CDR1 and CDR2 (germline): SGHTA, FQGNSA. The CDR3 totals 15 residues. The V and J ends lost 0 bases and 8 bases respectively, with 13 bases between them. CDR3 in DNA: TGTGCCAGCAGCTTAGCAGGCCACTGGCGGGGGGAGCTGTTTTTT. This codes for CASSLAGHWRGELFF.

The genes are TRBV5-1 and TRBJ1-2, with 12 bases matching TRBD1. Germline assignment: CDR1 SGHRS and CDR2 YFSETQ. CDR3 length: 16 residues. Unmatched junction bases numbered 12, after V lost 6 bases and J lost 6 bases. CDR3 in amino acids: CASKRLPGQGADGYTF. CDR3 coding DNA: TGCGCCAGCAAACGGCTCCCGGGACAGGGGGCGGATGGCTACACCTTC. Full variable domain (remainder filled in from reference TRBV5-1 and TRBJ1-2): KAGVTQTPRYLIKTRGQQVTLSCSPISGHRSVSWYQQTPGQGLQFLFEYFSETQRNKGNFPGRFSGRQFSNSRSEMNVSTLELGDSALYLCASKRLPGQGADGYTFGSGTRLTVV.

The chain combines TRBV5-6 with TRBJ2-1, with D perhaps TRBD2 (5 bases). CDR1 SGHDT and CDR2 YYEEEE come from the germline V gene. Trimming removed 4 bases at V and 0 bases at J, with 11 bases between. This CDR3 spans 15 amino acids. The CDR3 here is CASSPEGFSYNEQFF. The CDR3 bases are TGTGCCAGCAGCCCAGAGGGTTTCTCCTACAATGAGCAGTTCTTC.

The chain uses TRBV28 and TRBJ2-3; D is perhaps TRBD2 (5 bases). CDR1 is MDHEN and CDR2 is SYDVKM in the germline V gene. CDR3 size: 15 residues. V was trimmed by 7 bases and J by 6 bases, leaving 20 bases between them. The CDR3 DNA follows: TGTGCCAGCAACCTCGGACGGGCGGGTAAGGATACGCAGTATTTT. Amino acid sequence: CASNLGRAGKDTQYF.

The CDR3 DNA reads TGTGCCAGCAGTTACTCACCAGGGCCGGGCACCTTC. This encodes CASSYSPGPGTF. J is TRBJ1-2 and V is TRBV6-6, with D maybe TRBD1 (5 bases). V lost 0 bases and J lost 13, with 12 bases in between. The CDR3 has 12 residues. Germline V gene data show CDR1 as MNHNY and CDR2 as SVGAGI (reference sequence).

The CDR3 nucleotides read TGTGCCAGCTCTCGGGTTCTCTCCTACAATGAGCAGTTCTTC. This translates into CASSRVLSYNEQFF. The chain links TRBV2 to TRBJ2-1, with D uncertain. Trimming took off 8 bases at V and 0 bases at J, with 11 bases between the two ends. The CDR3 has 14 residues. The germline V gene encodes CDR1 SNHLY and CDR2 FYNNEI.